This T cell receptor (beta chain) came from a study of vaccination and CD4 T cells after COVID-19 (dated by TCRdb to between 2020 and 2023). A note on the overall study: Every convalescent patient had a positive nasal swab PCR test for SARS-CoV-2, with mild disease in about nine patients and severe disease in one. For stimulating the cultures, overlapping spike peptide pools were used, derived from SARS-CoV-2 as well as from the common cold coronaviruses HCoV-NL63, HCoV-OC43 and HCoV-229E. As controls, cultures received a CEFX viral epitope pool (the positive control), an HIV-1 Nef peptide pool (the negative control), or no peptide at all. In approximately eleven COVID-19 convalescent patients and 4 infection-naive healthy vaccine recipients, the spike-specific CD4+ TCR repertoire before mRNA vaccination was compared with the repertoire after mRNA vaccination. Post-COVID blood samples were collected from convalescent patients a median of roughly 100 days after diagnosis, with a range of roughly 35 to 170 days. Six males and four females were included in the convalescent cohort, with two Hispanic individuals, seven Caucasians, two Asians and one multiracial person represented. Post-vaccine blood samples were obtained a median of about 77 days after the second vaccine dose, with a range of roughly 13 to 250 days. Participants got two doses of the Pfizer-BioNTech BNT162b2 vaccine (n=8) or two doses of the Moderna mRNA-1273 vaccine (n=2).

From a lookup of the germline V gene, CDR1 and CDR2 are SNHLY and FYNNEI. The CDR3 runs 15 residues from the cysteine to the phenylalanine. Only the CDR3 DNA is retained, 45 bases long and in frame from the first base. V loses 6 bases, J loses 3 bases, and the germline ends lie 16 bases apart. Library preparation employed PCR. DNA from cultured CD4+ T cells was subjected to TCR sequencing with the Oncomine TCR Beta short-read assay at the Johns Hopkins FTIC core. The QIAamp micro DNA kit was used to extract genomic DNA from the cultured CD4+ T cells. Oncomine TCR Beta libraries made from cultured CD4+ T cells were pooled using unique dual indexes and sequenced on an Illumina iSeq 100. Per the source publication's procedure: Non-productive sequences were removed, and CDR3s that did not start with C, did not end with F or W, or were shorter than 7 amino acids were discarded. Antigen-specific clonotypes were identified using the MANAFEST web application through comparison of peptide-stimulated wells with reference and other culture wells. To be called positive, a clone needed an FDR below 0.05, an odds ratio above 5, and a productive frequency above 0.1% in at least two of three replicate wells. Cross-reactive clonotypes were defined as significantly expanded in both SARS-CoV-2 spike wells and at least one common cold coronavirus spike condition. Levenshtein distances (stringdist) and unrooted phylogenetic trees (ape) in R version 3.6.1 were used to assess CDR3 homology. TCRdb's own reprocessing of the public reads used fastp at Q25 and MiXCR and kept productive beta chains. For every CDR3 protein sequence, its rows merge into one entry that carries the most common genes and DNA. TCRdb, not the original authors, processed these V and J calls. In this sample the table shows about 10,000 distinct CDR3 sequences, less than 65% of which occur a single time. Around 28% of the sample is held by the ten biggest clonotypes.

This sample's treatment or condition label indicates: approximately nine-day PBMC culture with coronavirus spike peptide pools or control peptides (ViraFEST assay). To expand antigen-specific T cells with peptide pools and then pick out the expanded clonotypes through TCR sequencing, the study relied on the ViraFEST assay. The convalescent patients' positive SARS-CoV-2 PCR tests were from March to December 2020, which was before the Alpha, Beta and Delta variants emerged in the United States. PBMCs were cultured at around 2.2 million per well in IMDM supplemented with approximately 4.7% human AB serum and roughly 10 IU/ml IL-2, with roughly 9.5 ug/ml peptide pools added. Half of the culture medium was replaced with fresh IL-2-containing medium on days 3 and 7. CD4+ T cells were isolated after approximately ten days of culture through negative selection using the EasySep CD4+ T cell isolation kit. Ficoll-Paque Plus gradient centrifugation was used to isolate PBMCs from whole blood, and the isolated PBMCs were then either used fresh or cryopreserved at -140C. In general, triplicate wells were set up for every culture condition.

What the work shows at the level of the full study, not this receptor alone: An increase in the median number of SARS-CoV-2-reactive clonotypes from approximately 20 after infection to 38 after vaccination was observed, but the change was not found to be significant. In convalescent patients, a median approximately 90% of post-vaccine SARS-CoV-2-reactive clones were detected only after vaccination, suggesting vaccine-specific priming. Of the vaccine-specific clones in convalescent patients, 304 of 307, or nearly all, reacted only to SARS-CoV-2 spike and did not cross-react with common cold coronaviruses. Relatively few convalescent patients were included in the study, and early timepoints after natural infection were not analyzed.

With respect to this clonotype: Its specific antigen is unknown. Nothing much larger sits one base from this clone, and base qualities are not available.

This sequence uses TRBV2 and TRBJ2-3; tentative D gene TRBD1, with 8 bases matching. This TCR was sampled from a human donor who had recovered from COVID-19. The input for sequencing was CD4+ T cells from blood, cultured in vitro, taken before SARS-CoV-2 vaccination. In nucleotide form, the sequence is TGTGCCAGCAGAAACAGGGGGGGAAGAACAGATACGCAGTATTTT. It specifies CASRNRGGRTDTQYF.